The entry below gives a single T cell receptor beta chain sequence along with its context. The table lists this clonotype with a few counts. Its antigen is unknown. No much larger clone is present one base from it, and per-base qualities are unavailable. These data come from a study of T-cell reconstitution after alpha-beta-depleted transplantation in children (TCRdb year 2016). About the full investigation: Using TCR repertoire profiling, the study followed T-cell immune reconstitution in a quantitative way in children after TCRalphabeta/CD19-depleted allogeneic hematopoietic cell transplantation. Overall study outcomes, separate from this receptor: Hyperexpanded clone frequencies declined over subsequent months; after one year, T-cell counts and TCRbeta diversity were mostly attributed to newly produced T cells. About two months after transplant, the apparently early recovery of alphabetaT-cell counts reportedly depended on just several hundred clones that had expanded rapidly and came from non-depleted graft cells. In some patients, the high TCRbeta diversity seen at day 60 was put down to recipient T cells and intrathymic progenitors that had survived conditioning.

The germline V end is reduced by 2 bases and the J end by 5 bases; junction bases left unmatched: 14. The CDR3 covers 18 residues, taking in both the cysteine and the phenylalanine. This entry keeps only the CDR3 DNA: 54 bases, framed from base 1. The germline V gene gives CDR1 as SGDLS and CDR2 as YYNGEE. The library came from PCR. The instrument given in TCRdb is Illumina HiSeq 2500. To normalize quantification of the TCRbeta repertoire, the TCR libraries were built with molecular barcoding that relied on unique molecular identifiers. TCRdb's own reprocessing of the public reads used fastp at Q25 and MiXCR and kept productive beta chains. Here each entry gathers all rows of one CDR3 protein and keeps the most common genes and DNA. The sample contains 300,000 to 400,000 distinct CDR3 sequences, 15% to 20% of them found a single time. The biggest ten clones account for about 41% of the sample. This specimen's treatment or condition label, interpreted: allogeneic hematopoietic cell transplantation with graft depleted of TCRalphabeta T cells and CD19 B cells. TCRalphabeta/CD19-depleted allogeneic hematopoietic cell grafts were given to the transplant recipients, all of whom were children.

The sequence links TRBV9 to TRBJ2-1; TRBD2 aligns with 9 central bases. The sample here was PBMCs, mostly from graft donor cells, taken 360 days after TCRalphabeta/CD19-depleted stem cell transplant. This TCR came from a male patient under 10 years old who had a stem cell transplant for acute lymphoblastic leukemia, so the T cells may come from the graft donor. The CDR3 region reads CASSVEVGLAGVHNEQFF. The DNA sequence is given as TGTGCCAGCAGCGTCGAAGTGGGATTAGCGGGAGTGCACAATGAGCAGTTCTTC.